The 25 T cell receptor beta chains in this list originate from one sample, sequenced in a study of cytomegalovirus exposure and HLA in healthy donors. In the PCR, 60 Vbeta and 13 Jbeta primers were used. Repertoires were generated with immunoSEQ multiplex PCR, while TCRdb's copy carries only in-frame clones and drops some. Of around 90,000 clones listed, less than 70% are singletons. The sample consisted of PBMCs. The receptors were sampled from a human donor in good health.

The J gene is TRBJ1-2, the V gene TRBV6-1; the match to TRBD1 covers 8 bases. The CDR3 contains 13 residues. The junction had 9 bases not matched to a gene; V was cut back by 6 bases and J by 9 bases. The germline CDR1 and CDR2 sequences are MNHNS and SASEGT. For the CDR3, the DNA is TGTGCCAGCAGGGTTAGACAGGGGTTCCGCTACACCTTC. Protein product: CASRVRQGFRYTF.

The V and J genes are TRBV7-3 and TRBJ2-3; 10 nucleotides line up with TRBD2. This CDR3 region has 14 residues. Germline V lookup: CDR1 SGHTA, CDR2 FQGTGA. The ends lost 5 bases at V and 4 bases at J; junction bases unmatched: 3. DNA for the CDR3: TGTGCCAGCAGCCCCGGGACTAGCGCAGATACGCAGTATTTT. It yields the protein CASSPGTSADTQYF.

The chain is built from TRBV5-1 and TRBJ2-1, with TRBD2 identical over 8 bases. The J segment lost 3 bases and the V segment lost 3 bases, leaving 5 bases of the junction unmatched. Germline CDR1 is SGHRS and CDR2 is YFSETQ. This CDR3 is 15 amino acids long. In DNA, the CDR3 is TGCGCCAGCAGCTCTTTAGCGGGGCGCTACAATGAGCAGTTCTTC. This gives the protein CASSSLAGRYNEQFF. Complete variable domain (other parts from reference TRBV5-1 and TRBJ2-1): KAGVTQTPRYLIKTRGQQVTLSCSPISGHRSVSWYQQTPGQGLQFLFEYFSETQRNKGNFPGRFSGRQFSNSRSEMNVSTLELGDSALYLCASSSLAGRYNEQFFGPGTRLTVL.

This clone came up a few times. This chain connects TRBV15 to TRBJ2-1; perhaps TRBD1 as D (6 bases). Germline CDR1 LNHNV, CDR2 YYDKDF (reference sequence). This CDR3 is built from 17 residues. V lost 0 bases and J 4 bases, leaving 16 bases between the germline ends. The CDR3 loop is CATSREGAGATYNEQFF. The CDR3 coding sequence is TGTGCCACCAGCAGAGAGGGGGCAGGGGCTACGTACAATGAGCAGTTCTTC. Variable domain in full (rest from reference TRBV15 and TRBJ2-1): DAMVIQNPRYQVTQFGKPVTLSCSQTLNHNVMYWYQQKSSQAPKLLFHYYDKDFNNEADTPDNFQSRRPNTSFCFLDIRSPGLGDTAMYLCATSREGAGATYNEQFFGPGTRLTVL.

This clone has only a few counts. V usage is TRBV19 and J usage is TRBJ1-1, with D unclear. The CDR3 contains 13 residues. The germline V gene has CDR1 LNHDA and CDR2 SQIVND (reference sequence). With 3 bases removed from V and 6 bases from J, the gap between germline ends came to 11 bases. CDR3 in DNA: TGTGCCAGTAGTATGCCCGGGCGGGCTGAAGCTTTCTTT. Its translation: CASSMPGRAEAFF. The complete variable domain, with remaining parts taken from reference TRBV19 and TRBJ1-1, reads DGGITQSPKYLFRKEGQNVTLSCEQNLNHDAMYWYRQDPGQGLRLIYYSQIVNDFQKGDIAEGYSVSREKKESFPLTVTSAQKNPTAFYLCASSMPGRAEAFFGQGTRLTVV.

This clone has more than one count but fewer than ten. J is TRBJ1-4 and V is TRBV11-3, with TRBD1 identical over 7 bases. V dropped 5 bases and J dropped 4; count of bases not matched to a gene: 7. The CDR3 extends over 15 amino acids. Germline CDR1 reads SGHNT; CDR2 reads YENEEA. CDR3: CASSRPGQNNEKLFF. The CDR3 coding sequence is TGTGCCAGCAGCCGTCCGGGACAGAATAATGAAAAACTGTTTTTT.

On this clone: Germline and junction disagree at one end, which may indicate a read error. The V gene is TRBV18, the J gene TRBJ1-3, with 7 bases fitting TRBD1. This CDR3 has 13 amino acids. CDR1 and CDR2 from the germline V gene are KGHSH and LQKENI. The CDR3 here is CASSTGHGNAIYF. In nucleotides, the CDR3 is TGTGCCAGCTCGACAGGGCATGGAAACGCCATATATTTT.

The chain has TRBV7-9 and TRBJ2-2, with 9 nucleotides matching TRBD1. CDR1 and CDR2 from the germline V gene are SEHNR and FQNEAQ (reference sequence). Trimming took 5 bases from V and 5 from J; bases not matched to a gene: 9. CDR3 length equals 16 residues. The CDR3 coding sequence is TGTGCCAGCAGCACCGGGACAGGGAGAGGGACCGGGGAGCTGTTTTTT. It translates to CASSTGTGRGTGELFF.

This rearrangement joins TRBV6-6 to TRBJ1-5; 7 bases fit TRBD1. The CDR3 loop spans 15 amino acids. Germline V lookup: CDR1 MNHNY, CDR2 SVGAGI (reference sequence). V trimming: 5 bases; J trimming: 2 bases; junction bases outside the gene matches: 6. CDR3 DNA sequence: TGTGCCAGCAGTAGACAGGGATCGGGCAATCAGCCCCAGCATTTT. It yields the protein CASSRQGSGNQPQHF.

The CDR3 loop reads CASSVGGGGYNEQFF. Written as DNA, the CDR3 is TGTGCCAGCAGTGTAGGAGGGGGCGGTTACAATGAGCAGTTCTTC. This rearrangement joins TRBV2 to TRBJ2-1, with D possibly being TRBD1 (7 bases). There are 15 residues in the CDR3. Trimming left V 4 bases short and J 4 bases short, with 14 bases between. Germline V lookup: CDR1 SNHLY, CDR2 FYNNEI.

The chain has TRBV19 and TRBJ2-2, with 10 nucleotides matching TRBD2. CDR3 length: 14 amino acids. Trimming at V came to 5 bases and at J to 8 bases, leaving 5 bases not matched to a gene. CDR1 is LNHDA and CDR2 is SQIVND in the germline V gene (reference sequence). CDR3 in DNA: TGTGCCAGTAGTCCTCCGGGACTAGCGGGGGAGCTGTTTTTT. Its protein product is CASSPPGLAGELFF. Together with reference TRBV19 and TRBJ2-2, the CDR3 gives the full variable domain: DGGITQSPKYLFRKEGQNVTLSCEQNLNHDAMYWYRQDPGQGLRLIYYSQIVNDFQKGDIAEGYSVSREKKESFPLTVTSAQKNPTAFYLCASSPPGLAGELFFGEGSRLTVL.

V is TRBV5-8 and J is TRBJ2-3; D gene ambiguous. With 6 bases removed from V and 3 bases from J, the gap between germline ends came to 23 bases. CDR1 and CDR2 (germline): SGHTS, YDEGEE. The CDR3 has 17 residues. The CDR3 coding sequence is TGTGCCAGCATGATACGTCTAGTGTCTACGTCGACAGATACGCAGTATTTT. It translates to CASMIRLVSTSTDTQYF.

The rearrangement joins TRBV7-7 to TRBJ1-1, with D unresolved. V lost 5 bases and J lost 4, with 17 bases in between. CDR1 and CDR2 from the germline V gene are SSHAT and FNYEAQ (reference sequence). This CDR3 spans 15 amino acids. The CDR3, as DNA: TGTGCCAGCAGCCCGCTTGTGGCGGTCAGCACTGAAGCTTTCTTT. Protein: CASSPLVAVSTEAFF. Combining the CDR3 with reference TRBV7-7 and TRBJ1-1 gives the whole variable domain GAGVSQSPRYKVTKRGQDVTLRCDPISSHATLYWYQQALGQGPEFLTYFNYEAQPDKSGLPSDRFSAERPEGSISTLTIQRTEQRDSAMYRCASSPLVAVSTEAFFGQGTRLTVV.

The chain links TRBV7-2 to TRBJ1-2; D ambiguous. V was shortened by 4 bases and J by 10 bases, with 25 bases between the two germline ends. The CDR3 spans 16 residues. Per germline, CDR1 SGHTA and CDR2 FQGNSA. The CDR3 DNA reads as TGTGCCAGCAGCTCCCCGCGTCCCTCAGGAAGTTCATACTACACCTTC. Its translation is CASSSPRPSGSSYYTF.

V gene TRBV27 combines with J gene TRBJ2-7, with 10 bases fitting TRBD1. J lost 4 bases, V lost 5 bases, and 8 bases had no gene match. This CDR3 contains 15 residues. Looked up from germline, CDR1 is MNHEY and CDR2 is SMNVEV (reference sequence). CDR3: CASSPQWTGGYEQYF. The CDR3 nucleotides read TGTGCCAGCAGTCCACAGTGGACAGGGGGTTACGAGCAGTACTTC.

The V gene is TRBV18, the J gene TRBJ1-4, with unresolved D. Trimming removed 1 base at V and 4 bases at J, with 7 bases between. Germline CDR1 and CDR2: KGHSH and LQKENI. This CDR3 contains 14 residues. As DNA, the CDR3 is TGTGCCAGCTCACCACAACGAGTTAATGAAAAACTGTTTTTT. Translation gives CASSPQRVNEKLFF. Variable domain in full (rest from reference TRBV18 and TRBJ1-4): NAGVMQNPRHLVRRRGQEARLRCSPMKGHSHVYWYRQLPEEGLKFMVYLQKENIIDESGMPKERFSAEFPKEGPSILRIQQVVRGDSAAYFCASSPQRVNEKLFFGSGTQLSVL.

In this sample, this clone turned up a few times. The DNA for the CDR3 is TGTGCCAGCAGCAAAGCCAGGAGGGAAAAACTGTTTTTT. Translated, it gives CASSKARREKLFF. This chain joins TRBV21-1 and TRBJ1-4. TRBV21-1 represents a pseudogene. CDR3 length equals 13 residues.

This clone was recorded a few times. The chain joins TRBV5-1 to TRBJ2-5; 10 bases fit TRBD1. J lost 5 bases, V lost 4 bases, and 2 bases had no gene match. The germline V gene encodes CDR1 SGHRS and CDR2 YFSETQ. The CDR3 is 13 amino acids. CDR3 protein: CASSRGQGETQYF. CDR3 coding DNA: TGCGCCAGCAGCAGGGGACAGGGGGAGACCCAGTACTTC.

The chain has TRBV5-1 and TRBJ2-7; 7 bases match TRBD1. CDR1 is SGHRS, CDR2 YFSETQ, per germline. Germline trimming cut 0 bases from V and 3 bases from J; bases unmatched to any gene: 6. The CDR3 runs 15 residues. The CDR3 sequence is CASSLGGGQNYEQYF. CDR3 coding DNA: TGCGCCAGCAGCTTGGGAGGGGGACAGAACTACGAGCAGTACTTC.

In this sample, this clone turned up once. The rearrangement uses TRBV4-2 and TRBJ2-1; 8 nucleotides agree with TRBD2. V was clipped by 4 bases and J by 5 bases; unmatched bases: 10. From germline, CDR1 is LGHNA and CDR2 YNFKEQ. The CDR3 sequence is 16 residues long. The CDR3 region is CASSLRVAGPHNEQFF. In nucleotides, the CDR3 is TGTGCCAGCAGCCTTAGGGTAGCGGGGCCGCACAATGAGCAGTTCTTC.

This chain connects TRBV15 to TRBJ2-7, with D maybe TRBD1 (5 bases). V was pared by 1 base and J by 6 bases, with 10 bases between. Germline V gene sequence: CDR1 LNHNV, CDR2 YYDKDF (reference sequence). This CDR3 is built from 13 residues. CDR3 region: CATSRGLGAEQYF. The CDR3 nucleotides read TGTGCCACCAGCAGAGGACTTGGGGCCGAGCAGTACTTC.

Only a few counts were recorded for this clone. The chain recombines TRBV2 with TRBJ2-2, with 12 nucleotides matching TRBD1. The junction had 4 bases not matched to a gene; V was cut back by 6 bases and J by 8 bases. This CDR3 comprises 14 residues. CDR1 is SNHLY, CDR2 FYNNEI, per germline. CDR3 in DNA: TGTGCCAGCAGCGGGACAGGGGGCAGGGGGGAGCTGTTTTTT. Amino acids: CASSGTGGRGELFF.

The chain recombines TRBV4-1 with TRBJ2-3; perhaps TRBD2 as D (6 bases). This CDR3 comprises 17 residues. Trimming took off 4 bases at V and 0 bases at J, with 17 bases between the two ends. The germline V gene has CDR1 MGHRA and CDR2 YSYEKL. The CDR3 is CASSLSASVGSTDTQYF. CDR3 bases: TGCGCCAGCAGCCTTTCGGCTAGCGTTGGGAGCACAGATACGCAGTATTTT.

This clone was seen once. CDR3 sequence reads: CASGFTGQRNEKLFF. The CDR3 coding sequence is TGTGCCAGCGGTTTTACGGGACAGCGTAATGAAAAACTGTTTTTT. J is TRBJ1-4 and V is TRBV6-5, with 7 bases that match TRBD1. The CDR3 runs 15 residues. The junction had 10 bases not matched to a gene; V was cut back by 8 bases and J by 4 bases. Per germline, CDR1 MNHEY and CDR2 SVGAGI.

The chain carries TRBV9 and TRBJ1-2; D not resolved. Germline CDR1 is SGDLS and CDR2 is YYNGEE. The V end was cut by 0 bases, the J end by 2 bases, with 5 bases between. This CDR3 has 13 residues. CDR3 in amino acids: CASSVEQNYGYTF. The CDR3 DNA follows: TGTGCCAGCAGCGTAGAACAAAACTATGGCTACACCTTC.